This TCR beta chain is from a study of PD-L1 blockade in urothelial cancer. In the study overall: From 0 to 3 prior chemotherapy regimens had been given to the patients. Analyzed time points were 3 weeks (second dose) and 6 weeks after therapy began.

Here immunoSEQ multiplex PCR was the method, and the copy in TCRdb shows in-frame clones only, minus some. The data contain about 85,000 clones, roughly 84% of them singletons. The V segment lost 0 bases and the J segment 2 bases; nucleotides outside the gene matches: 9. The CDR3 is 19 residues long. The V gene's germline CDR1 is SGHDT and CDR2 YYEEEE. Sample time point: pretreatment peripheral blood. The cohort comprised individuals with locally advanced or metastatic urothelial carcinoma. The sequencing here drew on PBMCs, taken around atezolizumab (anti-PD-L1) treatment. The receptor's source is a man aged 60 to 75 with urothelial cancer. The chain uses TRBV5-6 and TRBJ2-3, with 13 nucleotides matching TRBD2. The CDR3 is CASSLGLAGGLWATDTQYF. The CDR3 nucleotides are TGTGCCAGCAGCTTGGGACTAGCGGGGGGCCTTTGGGCCACAGATACGCAGTATTTT. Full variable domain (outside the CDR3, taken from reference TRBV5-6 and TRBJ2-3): DAGVTQSPTHLIKTRGQQVTLRCSPKSGHDTVSWYQQALGQGPQFIFQYYEEEERQRGNFPDRFSGHQFPNYSSELNVNALLLGDSALYLCASSLGLAGGLWATDTQYFGPGTRLTVL.